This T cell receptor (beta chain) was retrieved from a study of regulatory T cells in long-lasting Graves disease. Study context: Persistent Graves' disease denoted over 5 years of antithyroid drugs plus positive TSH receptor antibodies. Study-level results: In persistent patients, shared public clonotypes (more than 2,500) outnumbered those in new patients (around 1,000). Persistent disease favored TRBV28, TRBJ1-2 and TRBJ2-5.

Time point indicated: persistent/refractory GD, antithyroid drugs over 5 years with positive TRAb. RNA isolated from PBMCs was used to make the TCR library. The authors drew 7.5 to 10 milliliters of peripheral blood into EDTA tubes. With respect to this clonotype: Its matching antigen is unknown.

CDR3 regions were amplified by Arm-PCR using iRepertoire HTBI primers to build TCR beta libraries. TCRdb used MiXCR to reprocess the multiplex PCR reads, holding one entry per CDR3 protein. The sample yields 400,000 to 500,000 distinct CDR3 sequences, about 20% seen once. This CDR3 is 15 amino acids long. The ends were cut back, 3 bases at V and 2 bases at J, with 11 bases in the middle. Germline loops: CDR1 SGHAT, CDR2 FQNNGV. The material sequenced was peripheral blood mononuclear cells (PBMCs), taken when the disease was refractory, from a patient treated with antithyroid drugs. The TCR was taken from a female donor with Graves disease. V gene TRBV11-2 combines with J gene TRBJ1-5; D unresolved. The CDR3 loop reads CASSFGVGGNQPQHF. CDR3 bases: TGTGCCAGCAGCTTTGGGGTTGGGGGCAATCAGCCCCAGCATTTT.